A selection of T cell receptor beta chains follows, all from one sample in a study of breast tumors, draining lymph nodes, adjacent tissues. MiXCR, run by TCRdb on the multiplex PCR reads, gives a single entry per CDR3 protein. The sample comprises 65,000 to 80,000 distinct CDR3 sequences, approximately 19% of which are singletons, and over 2% rests with the top ten. Sequencing was done on a sample of axillary lymph node tissue. The receptors were sampled from a female donor with breast cancer. Some clones in this sample may be carry-over from other donors' samples. Each CDR3 is given with its conserved first and last residue. A D gene is named only where the DNA matches it firmly. Clone size appears in some rows only: once, few, many, or a class for an expanded clone.

>TRBJ2-3|many|TRBD1|TRBV2
TGTGCCAGCAGTCCTGACAGGGCAGATACGCAGTATTTT
CASSPDRADTQYF
>TRBJ2-1|NA|NA|TRBV27
TGTGCCAGCAGTCACGCATCAGGGGGGGCCTGGGGGCAGTTCTTC
CASSHASGGAWGQFF
>TRBJ2-4|NA|NA|TRBV19
TGTGCCGGTCAAACGAGACAGGCAGCCACCAAAAACATTCAGTACTTC
CAGQTRQAATKNIQYF
>TRBJ1-2|many|NA|TRBV2
TGTGCCAGCAGTGAAAATGGGGGTCTTAACGACTATGGCTACACCTTC
CASSENGGLNDYGYTF
>TRBJ2-5|NA|NA|TRBV9
TGTGCCAGCAGCCCTGGGGGACTGGGGGGAGAGACCCAATACTTC
CASSPGGLGGETQYF
>TRBJ2-1|many|TRBD2|TRBV20-1
TGCAGTGCTAGAGTCACAAAGACTAGCGGGAGGGGGAGCTCCTACAATGAGCAGTTCTTC
CSARVTKTSGRGSSYNEQFF
>TRBJ1-6|many|NA|TRBV15
TGTGCCACCAGCGTTTCGGGGGCGAAAAATTCACCCCTCCACTTT
CATSVSGAKNSPLHF
>TRBJ1-4|many|NA|TRBV4-1
TGCGCCAGCAGCCAAGACCCGACAGGTGGAATTGAAAAACTGTTTTTT
CASSQDPTGGIEKLFF
>TRBJ2-4|few|TRBD1|TRBV5-5
TGTGCCAGCAGCTTGTTCGGGACAGGGGGAAAAAACATTCAGTACTTC
CASSLFGTGGKNIQYF
>TRBJ1-2|many|TRBD1|TRBV11-2
TGTGCCAGCAGCTTAGAGGCCAGGGGGTATGGCTACACCTTC
CASSLEARGYGYTF
>TRBJ2-5|many|TRBD2|TRBV19
TGTGCCAGTAGTCCACGACTAGCGGGAGGCTGGGAGACCCAGTACTTC
CASSPRLAGGWETQYF
>TRBJ2-6|many|NA|TRBV12-3/TRBV12-4
TGTGCCAGCAGTTTACTGGGGACCGGGGCCAACGTCCTGACTTTC
CASSLLGTGANVLTF
>TRBJ1-4|many|NA|TRBV7-9
TGTGCCAGCAGCCTCAGAGGGACAACGCCTAATGAAAAACTGTTTTTT
CASSLRGTTPNEKLFF
>TRBJ2-5|many|TRBD2|TRBV5-4
TGTGCCAGCAGCTCATACGGGACTAGCGGAGAAGAGACCCAGTACTTC
CASSSYGTSGEETQYF
>TRBJ2-3|many|NA|TRBV12-3/TRBV12-4
TGTGCCAGCAGTCTTGGACACACCACAGATACGCAGTATTTT
CASSLGHTTDTQYF
>TRBJ2-3|many|NA|TRBV6-1
TGTGCCAGCAAGGACGCAGATACGCAGTATTTT
CASKDADTQYF
>TRBJ1-5|many|NA|TRBV7-8
TGTGCCAGCAGCCCCCAAGGGACCAGACTTCAGGCCCAGCATTTT
CASSPQGTRLQAQHF
>TRBJ1-2|many|NA|TRBV2
TGTGCCAGCAGTGAGGTGGGTGGCGGCTATGGCTACACCTTC
CASSEVGGGYGYTF
>TRBJ2-7|many|NA|TRBV4-3
TGCGCCAGCAGCCAATATGGACAGGGAGGGTACGAGCAGTACTTC
CASSQYGQGGYEQYF
>TRBJ1-4|NA|NA|TRBV13
TGTGCCAGCAGCGGGGGCCCGGCAACGTATGAAAAACTGTTTTTT
CASSGGPATYEKLFF
>TRBJ2-7|NA|TRBD2|TRBV5-1
TGCGCCAGCAGCTGGGGGGGTGCGGGGGGATACGGGCAGTACTTC
CASSWGGAGGYGQYF
>TRBJ1-5|NA|NA|TRBV15
TGTGCCACCAGCAGAGATCTGGTGGGGGTAGGGCCCGCCGGGCCCCAGCATTTT
CATSRDLVGVGPAGPQHF
>TRBJ2-7|many|TRBD2|TRBV20-1
TGCAGTGCCCAAGGGACTAGCGGGGATAGCTCCTACGAGCAGTACTTC
CSAQGTSGDSSYEQYF
>TRBJ1-2|NA|NA|TRBV20-1
TGCAGTGCTAGAGGGGGTGGGGGGGGGCCATACTATGGCTACACCTTC
CSARGGGGGPYYGYTF
>TRBJ1-4|many|NA|TRBV7-9
TGTGCCAGCAGCTTAGGTTCTGAGGGACCAAGTAATGAAAAACTGTTTTTT
CASSLGSEGPSNEKLFF
>TRBJ2-7|many|TRBD1|TRBV4-3
TGCGCCAGCAGCCAAGACTCCGGGACAGGGGTCGGCGAGCAGTACTTC
CASSQDSGTGVGEQYF
>TRBJ2-3|NA|TRBD2|TRBV27
TGTGCCAGCGGGGGGGTAGCTGACAGCACAGATACGCAGTATTTT
CASGGVADSTDTQYF
>TRBJ2-5|many|NA|TRBV2
TGTGCCAGCAGCGACGAGAAAGAGACCCAGTACTTC
CASSDEKETQYF
>TRBJ1-5|many|TRBD1|TRBV12-3/TRBV12-4
TGTGCCAGCACCCCCTCAGGGGGACGGGCCAATCAGCCCCAGCATTTT
CASTPSGGRANQPQHF
>TRBJ2-7|many|TRBD2|TRBV6-2/TRBV6-3
TGTGCCAGCAGTAAACAATTAGCGGGAGAATATGCTACCTACGAGCAGTACTTC
CASSKQLAGEYATYEQYF
>TRBJ2-6|NA|NA|TRBV5-6
TGTGCCAGTAGCTTGGGCAGGGCGATCCTGACTTTC
CASSLGRAILTF
>TRBJ2-1|NA|NA|TRBV27
TGTGCCAGCAGTTTTCGGCAGAGCTCCTACAATGAGCAGCTCTTC
CASSFRQSSYNEQLF
>TRBJ1-2|few|NA|TRBV28
TGTGCCAGCAGCCCCAGGGCGTTCTATGGCTACACCTTC
CASSPRAFYGYTF
>TRBJ2-7|many|NA|TRBV20-1
TGCAGTGCTAGGACCGGGACCGACCTCTACGAGCAGTACTTC
CSARTGTDLYEQYF
>TRBJ2-2|NA|NA|TRBV4-3
TGCGCCAGCAGCCAAGCCTTCTTCCGGGGATGGGAAGACACCGGGGAGCTGTTTTTT
CASSQAFFRGWEDTGELFF